The 2 T cell receptor beta chains listed next were all sequenced from one sample in a study of identical twins. TCRdb re-called the 5' RACE reads with MiXCR, one entry per CDR3 protein. Found here are some 1,600,000 distinct CDR3 sequences, roughly a third of them singletons; the top ten hold approximately 0.25%. Sequencing was performed on cord blood. Receptor source: a newborn girl in good health.

This rearrangement joins TRBV30 to TRBJ1-5; D is ambiguous. Germline V gene data show CDR1 as GTSNPN and CDR2 as SVGIG (reference sequence). V gave up 2 bases and J gave up 1 base, with 6 bases separating them. The CDR3 consists of 13 residues. The CDR3 spells CAWSSSSNQPQHF. CDR3 DNA sequence: TGTGCCTGGAGTTCTTCCAGCAATCAGCCCCAGCATTTT. Based on the CDR3 plus reference TRBV30 and TRBJ1-5, the full variable domain is SQTIHQWPATLVQPVGSPLSLECTVEGTSNPNLYWYRQAAGRGLQLLFYSVGIGQISSEVPQNLSASRPQDRQFILSSKKLLLSDSGFYLCAWSSSSNQPQHFGDGTRLSIL.

The table lists this clonotype with a count of one. V gene TRBV7-9 combines with J gene TRBJ2-1; TRBD2 matches at 7 bases. Germline V lookup: CDR1 SEHNR, CDR2 FQNEAQ (reference sequence). V shed 4 bases and J 6 bases; nucleotides not matched to a gene: 9. The CDR3 is 15 amino acids. For the CDR3, the DNA is TGTGCCAGCAGCTGGCGACGGGGAGGGCCCAATGAGCAGTTCTTC. Residues: CASSWRRGGPNEQFF.